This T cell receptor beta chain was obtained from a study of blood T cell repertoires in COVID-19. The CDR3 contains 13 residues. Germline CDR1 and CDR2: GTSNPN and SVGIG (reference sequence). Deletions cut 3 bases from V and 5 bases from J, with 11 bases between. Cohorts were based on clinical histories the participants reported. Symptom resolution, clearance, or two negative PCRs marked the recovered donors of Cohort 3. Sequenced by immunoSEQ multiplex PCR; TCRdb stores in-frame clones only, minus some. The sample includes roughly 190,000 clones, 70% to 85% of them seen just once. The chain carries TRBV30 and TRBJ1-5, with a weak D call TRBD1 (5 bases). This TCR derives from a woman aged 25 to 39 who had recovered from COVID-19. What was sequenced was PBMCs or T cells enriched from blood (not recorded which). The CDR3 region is CAWSEGHDQPQHF. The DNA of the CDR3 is TGTGCCTGGAGCGAAGGACACGATCAGCCCCAGCATTTT.